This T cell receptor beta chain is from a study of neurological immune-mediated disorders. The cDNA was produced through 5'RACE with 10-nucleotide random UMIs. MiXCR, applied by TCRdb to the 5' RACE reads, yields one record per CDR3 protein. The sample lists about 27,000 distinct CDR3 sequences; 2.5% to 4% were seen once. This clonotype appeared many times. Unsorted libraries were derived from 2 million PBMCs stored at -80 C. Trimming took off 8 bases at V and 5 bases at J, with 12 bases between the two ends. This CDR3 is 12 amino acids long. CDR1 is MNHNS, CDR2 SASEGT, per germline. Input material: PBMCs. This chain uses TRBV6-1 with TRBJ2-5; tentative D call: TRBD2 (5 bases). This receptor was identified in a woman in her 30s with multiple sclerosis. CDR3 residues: CASSGVTETQYF. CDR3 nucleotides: TGTGCCAGCTCCGGGGTCACGGAGACCCAGTACTTC.